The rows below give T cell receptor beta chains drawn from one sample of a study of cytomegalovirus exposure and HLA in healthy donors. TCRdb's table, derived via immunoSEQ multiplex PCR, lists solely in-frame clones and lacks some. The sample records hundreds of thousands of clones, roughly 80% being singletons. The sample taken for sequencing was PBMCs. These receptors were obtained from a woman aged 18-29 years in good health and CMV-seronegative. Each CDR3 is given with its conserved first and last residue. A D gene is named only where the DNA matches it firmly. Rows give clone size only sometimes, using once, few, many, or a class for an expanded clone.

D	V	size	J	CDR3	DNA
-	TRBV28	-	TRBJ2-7	CASSSRDSTYEQYF	TGTGCCAGCAGTTCCCGGGACTCGACCTACGAGCAGTACTTC
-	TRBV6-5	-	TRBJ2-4	CASRKDGPGDIQYF	TGTGCCAGCAGAAAGGACGGTCCGGGCGACATTCAGTACTTC
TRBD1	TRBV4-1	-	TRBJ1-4	CASSQVSRGAGGDEKLFF	TGCGCCAGCAGCCAAGTTTCCCGAGGGGCAGGGGGCGATGAAAAACTGTTTTTT
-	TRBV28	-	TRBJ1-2	CASTNRQTPLYGYTF	TGTGCCAGCACGAACCGGCAGACCCCTCTCTATGGCTACACCTTC
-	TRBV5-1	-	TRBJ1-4	CASSLRATNEKLFF	TGCGCCAGCAGCTTACGTGCAACTAATGAAAAACTGTTTTTT
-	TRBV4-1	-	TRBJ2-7	CASSQVIRGALEQYF	TGCGCCAGCAGCCAAGTGATCCGGGGGGCGCTTGAGCAGTACTTC
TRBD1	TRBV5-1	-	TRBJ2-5	CASSLGSTGGGRETQYF	TGCGCCAGCAGCTTAGGTTCCACAGGGGGCGGGCGAGAGACCCAGTACTTC
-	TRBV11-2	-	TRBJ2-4	CASSFGNSKRDIQYF	TGTGCCAGCAGCTTCGGCAACAGCAAGAGGGACATTCAGTACTTC
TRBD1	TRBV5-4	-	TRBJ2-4	CASSFTGQSNRKNIQYF	TGTGCCAGCAGCTTCACGGGACAGAGCAACCGAAAAAACATTCAGTACTTC
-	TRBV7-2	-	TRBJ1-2	CASSPGLQWGVGGYTF	TGTGCCAGCAGCCCTGGGCTGCAGTGGGGTGTCGGCGGCTACACCTTC
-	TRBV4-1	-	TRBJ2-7	CASSQDWPGPYEQYF	TGCGCCAGCAGCCAAGACTGGCCAGGCCCCTACGAGCAGTACTTC
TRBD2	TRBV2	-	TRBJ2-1	CASSGRLAGVSSYNEQFF	TGTGCCAGCAGTGGACGACTAGCGGGGGTAAGCTCCTACAATGAGCAGTTCTTC
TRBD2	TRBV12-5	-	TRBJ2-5	CASATAGVPETQYF	TGTGCTAGTGCCACAGCGGGGGTTCCAGAGACCCAGTACTTC
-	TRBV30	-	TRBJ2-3	CAWSSPGGGTDTQYF	TGTGCCTGGAGTTCGCCCGGGGGAGGTACAGATACGCAGTATTTT
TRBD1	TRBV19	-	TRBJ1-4	CASSGIGTGVNEKLFF	TGTGCCAGTAGTGGAATCGGGACAGGCGTTAATGAAAAACTGTTTTTT
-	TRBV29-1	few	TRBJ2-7	CSGLAESSYEQYF	TGCAGCGGCTTAGCGGAGAGCTCCTACGAGCAGTACTTC
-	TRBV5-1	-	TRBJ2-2	CASSPNSNTGELFF	TGCGCCAGCAGCCCCAATTCTAACACCGGGGAGCTGTTTTTT
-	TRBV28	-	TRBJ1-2	CASSHMSGYTF	TGTGCCAGCAGCCACATGAGTGGCTACACCTTC
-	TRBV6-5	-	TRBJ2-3	CASSRVMGDTQYF	TGTGCCAGCAGCCGTGTTATGGGGGATACGCAGTATTTT
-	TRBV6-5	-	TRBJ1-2	CASSTGTGYGYTF	TGTGCCAGCAGCACCGGGACGGGCTATGGCTACACCTTC
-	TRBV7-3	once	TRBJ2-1	CASSLTGNNNEQFF	TGTGCCAGCAGCTTGACAGGTAACAACAATGAGCAGTTCTTC
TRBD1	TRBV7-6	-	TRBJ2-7	CASSLGTGDTYEQYF	TGTGCCAGCAGCCTAGGGACAGGAGATACCTACGAGCAGTACTTC
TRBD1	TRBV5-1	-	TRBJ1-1	CASSLRGRATEAFF	TGCGCCAGCAGCTTGAGGGGGCGCGCCACTGAAGCTTTCTTT
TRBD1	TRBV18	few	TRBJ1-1	CASSLGQMNTEAFF	TGTGCCAGCTCACTGGGACAGATGAACACTGAAGCTTTCTTT